What follows are 11 T cell receptor beta chains derived from one specimen sequenced in a study of blood T cell repertoires in COVID-19. The protocol was immunoSEQ multiplex PCR, while the TCRdb copy is restricted to in-frame clones and leaves out a portion. The sample consists of about 220,000 clones, over 75% of them appearing once. The specimen was peripheral blood. Every receptor here comes from a human donor in a cohort sampled during active COVID-19.

The chain uses TRBV15 and TRBJ2-5; the D gene is possibly TRBD1 (6 bases). V lost 1 base, J lost 4 bases, and 13 bases lay in between. Germline loops: CDR1 LNHNV, CDR2 YYDKDF (reference sequence). The CDR3 contains 15 residues. For the CDR3, the DNA is TGTGCCACCAGCAGAGCCCGACAGGCGGGAGAGACCCAGTACTTC. Its translation is CATSRARQAGETQYF.

This rearrangement joins TRBV30 to TRBJ2-5; D is perhaps TRBD2 (7 bases). The CDR3 totals 16 residues. The ends were cut back, 3 bases at V and 5 bases at J, with 22 bases in the middle. Germline V gene lookup returns CDR1 GTSNPN and CDR2 SVGIG (reference sequence). The CDR3 reads CAWSAQRGGAWETQYF. As DNA, the CDR3 is TGTGCCTGGAGCGCCCAGCGAGGGGGGGCTTGGGAGACCCAGTACTTC.

The chain employs TRBV5-8 and TRBJ2-7, with D tentatively TRBD1 (5 bases). CDR3 length equals 15 residues. Trimming removed 2 bases at V and 0 bases at J, with 12 bases between. CDR1 and CDR2 from the germline V gene are SGHTS and YDEGEE. The CDR3 DNA reads as TGTGCCAGCAGCTTAGGGGCTCGAAGCTCCTACGAGCAGTACTTC. Its protein is CASSLGARSSYEQYF.

This chain joins TRBV19 and TRBJ1-4; TRBD1 matches at 9 bases. The germline CDR1 and CDR2 sequences are LNHDA and SQIVND (reference sequence). This CDR3 has 14 residues. V shed 5 bases, J shed 8 bases, and the junction held 6 bases outside the gene matches. CDR3 sequence: CASSARTGEEKLFF. The CDR3 DNA reads as TGTGCCAGTAGTGCCCGGACAGGGGAAGAAAAACTGTTTTTT.

The CDR3 DNA is TGCGCCAGCATGCTAGCGGGACGTGCAGATACGCAGTATTTT. Amino acid sequence: CASMLAGRADTQYF. The rearrangement joins TRBV5-1 to TRBJ2-3; 9 positions agree with TRBD2. The germline CDR1 and CDR2 sequences are SGHRS and YFSETQ. The length of the CDR3 is 14 residues. Germline trimming cut 6 bases from V and 4 bases from J; bases unmatched to any gene: 6. Together with reference TRBV5-1 and TRBJ2-3, the CDR3 gives the full variable domain: KAGVTQTPRYLIKTRGQQVTLSCSPISGHRSVSWYQQTPGQGLQFLFEYFSETQRNKGNFPGRFSGRQFSNSRSEMNVSTLELGDSALYLCASMLAGRADTQYFGPGTRLTVL.

The V and J genes are TRBV28 and TRBJ1-1; no clear D gene. The V gene's germline CDR1 is MDHEN and CDR2 SYDVKM. The V end was cut by 7 bases, the J end by 4 bases, with 10 bases between. The CDR3 is 12 amino acids. The CDR3 DNA reads as TGTGCCAGCACCATAGAGTCCACTGAAGCTTTCTTT. The encoded protein is CASTIESTEAFF. The whole variable domain, filled in from reference TRBV28 and TRBJ1-1, reads DVKVTQSSRYLVKRTGEKVFLECVQDMDHENMFWYRQDPGLGLRLIYFSYDVKMKEKGDIPEGYSVSREKKERFSLILESASTNQTSMYLCASTIESTEAFFGQGTRLTVV.

This chain links TRBV4-2 with TRBJ2-3; D is unresolved. This CDR3 is built from 17 residues. Germline CDR1 and CDR2: LGHNA and YNFKEQ. Trimming took 0 bases from V and 3 from J, leaving 16 bases between them. In DNA form, the CDR3 reads TGTGCCAGCAGCCAAGAAGGCGCCAGGCGTTGGACAGATACGCAGTATTTT. Amino acid sequence: CASSQEGARRWTDTQYF.

This sequence joins TRBV4-3 and TRBJ1-2, with D uncertain. The V end was cut by 2 bases, the J end by 5 bases, with 15 bases between. The germline CDR1 and CDR2 sequences are LGHNA and YSLEER. The CDR3 has 15 residues. CDR3 nucleotide sequence: TGCGCCAGCAGCCAAAGAATACAGCTCCTGTATGGCTACACCTTC. It specifies CASSQRIQLLYGYTF.

V is TRBV28 and J is TRBJ1-5, with a tentative D call TRBD1 (6 bases). This CDR3 is 15 amino acids long. Germline V gene lookup returns CDR1 MDHEN and CDR2 SYDVKM. V was pared by 3 bases and J by 4 bases, with 13 bases between. The CDR3 is CASSFTGRGNQPQHF. CDR3 sequence (DNA): TGTGCCAGCAGTTTTACAGGGAGGGGAAATCAGCCCCAGCATTTT.

V is TRBV5-6 and J is TRBJ1-4, with 8 positions matching TRBD1. Germline CDR1 reads SGHDT; CDR2 reads YYEEEE. The CDR3 sequence is 14 residues long. The V segment lost 2 bases and the J segment 7 bases; nucleotides outside the gene matches: 4. CDR3 nucleotide sequence: TGTGCCAGCAGCTTTACAGGGGGAGGTGAAAAACTGTTTTTT. This encodes CASSFTGGGEKLFF.

This clone was picked up many times. The chain couples TRBV29-1 to TRBJ1-2; 7 bases line up with TRBD1. Germline V gives CDR1 SQVTM, CDR2 ANQGSEA. This CDR3 comprises 14 residues. V dropped 3 bases and J dropped 3; count of bases not matched to a gene: 7. The CDR3 DNA reads TGCAGCGTTGATGGGGACAGTCGGGACTATGGCTACACCTTC. This codes for CSVDGDSRDYGYTF.